A single sample is the source of the 10 T cell receptor beta chains below, sequenced in a study of T cells in Graves' hyperthyroidism and ophthalmopathy. TCR beta CDR3 regions were amplified from RNA transcripts. TCR CDR3 underwent first-round RT-PCR with the HTBI primer set. TCRdb re-analysed the multiplex PCR reads in MiXCR, keeping a single row per CDR3 protein. The table has 550,000 to 600,000 distinct CDR3 sequences, 40% to 55% seen once. The source material was peripheral blood or thyroid tissue (not recorded which). The receptors originated from an adult woman with Graves' disease, either hyperthyroidism or ophthalmopathy (not recorded which).

This clonotype was seen many times. The chain recombines TRBV7-2 with TRBJ1-6; 11 bases are a match to TRBD1. After removal of 6 bases from V and 3 bases from J, the junction contained 7 bases not matched to a gene. CDR1 SGHTA and CDR2 FQGNSA come from the germline V gene. The CDR3 loop spans 17 amino acids. The CDR3 DNA is TGTGCCAGCAGGAAAACCGGGACAGGGGGCTATAATTCACCCCTCCACTTT. Its translation is CASRKTGTGGYNSPLHF.

V and J are TRBV7-2 and TRBJ2-2, with 7 bases matching TRBD2. The V gene end was trimmed by 7 bases and the J gene end by 2 bases; junction bases not matched to a gene: 7. CDR1 is SGHTA and CDR2 is FQGNSA in the germline V gene. The CDR3 length is 15 residues. In DNA, the CDR3 is TGTGCCAGCAACTGGGGGAGGGGTAACACCGGGGAGCTGTTTTTT. Protein: CASNWGRGNTGELFF.

This clonotype was seen ten or more times. The V call is TRBV7-9, the J call TRBJ1-1; 7 bases line up with TRBD1. CDR3 length: 14 residues. The V gene end was trimmed by 3 bases and the J gene end by 5 bases; junction bases not matched to a gene: 6. In germline, CDR1 is SEHNR, CDR2 FQNEAQ (reference sequence). The CDR3 DNA reads TGTGCCAGCAGCTTCTCAGGGGGGAAAACTGAAGCTTTCTTT. This gives the protein CASSFSGGKTEAFF.

This clonotype showed up many times. The chain uses TRBV6-1 and TRBJ2-7; 8 bases line up with TRBD1. The J segment lost 4 bases and the V segment lost 4 bases, leaving 3 bases of the junction unmatched. Germline values: CDR1 MNHNS, CDR2 SASEGT. This CDR3 is 13 amino acids long. The CDR3 region has the DNA TGTGCCAGCAGTGTCAGGGGGCAATACGAGCAGTACTTC. Translating it yields CASSVRGQYEQYF.

The J gene is TRBJ1-5, the V gene TRBV10-3; D uncertain. CDR3 size: 13 residues. Per the germline V gene, CDR1 is ENHRY and CDR2 is SYGVKD. The V end lost 10 bases, the J end lost 1 base, and 11 bases lay between the germline ends. In DNA, the CDR3 is TGTGCCAGCACCGGGGAGAGCAATCAGCCCCAGCATTTT. Amino acid sequence: CASTGESNQPQHF.

J is TRBJ2-3 and V is TRBV20-1; 7 nucleotides match TRBD2. Germline V gene lookup returns CDR1 DFQATT and CDR2 SNEGSKA (reference sequence). The CDR3 is 13 residues long. Here the CDR3 reads CRARGDGTDTQYF. The CDR3 region has the DNA TGCAGGGCTCGGGGGGACGGCACAGATACGCAGTATTTT.

This chain connects TRBV29-1 to TRBJ1-2, with TRBD1 matching 11 bases. The V gene's germline CDR1 is SQVTM and CDR2 ANQGSEA. CDR3 length equals 14 residues. The J segment lost 0 bases and the V segment lost 4 bases, leaving 1 base of the junction unmatched. As DNA, the CDR3 is TGCAGCGTTGGGGGACAGGGGGCTAACTATGGCTACACCTTC. This gives the protein CSVGGQGANYGYTF.

The sample holds one count of this clonotype. The chain joins TRBV7-2 to TRBJ2-7; a weak D match, TRBD1 (5 bases). Trimming took off 2 bases at V and 5 bases at J, with 16 bases between the two ends. There are 15 residues in the CDR3. Germline V gene sequence: CDR1 SGHTA, CDR2 FQGNSA. CDR3 nucleotide sequence: TGTGCCAGCAGCTTAAGGCAGGGCACATCCGACGAGCAGTACTTC. It translates to CASSLRQGTSDEQYF. Complete variable domain (other parts from reference TRBV7-2 and TRBJ2-7): GAGVSQSPSNKVTEKGKDVELRCDPISGHTALYWYRQSLGQGLEFLIYFQGNSAPDKSGLPSDRFSAERTGGSVSTLTIQRTQQEDSAVYLCASSLRQGTSDEQYFGPGTRLTVT.

This clonotype has more than one count but fewer than ten. The chain combines TRBV14 with TRBJ1-1, with 8 bases identical to TRBD1. Germline V gene sequence: CDR1 SGHDN, CDR2 FVKESK. Trimming at V came to 4 bases and at J to 7 bases, leaving 11 bases not matched to a gene. This CDR3 is built from 15 residues. CDR3 coding DNA: TGTGCCAGCAGCCCAGGGGGCCCGGAAGAGGGTGAAGCTTTCTTT. Protein product: CASSPGGPEEGEAFF. Drawing the rest from reference TRBV14 and TRBJ1-1, the complete variable domain is EAGVTQFPSHSVIEKGQTVTLRCDPISGHDNLYWYRRVMGKEIKFLLHFVKESKQDESGMPNNRFLAERTGGTYSTLKVQPAELEDSGVYFCASSPGGPEEGEAFFGQGTRLTVV.

V is TRBV7-2 and J is TRBJ2-2, with a possible D match to TRBD1 (5 bases). The germline V gene encodes CDR1 SGHTA and CDR2 FQGNSA. The CDR3 covers 14 residues. V lost 1 base to trimming and J lost 5 bases, with 8 bases between them. The CDR3 is CASSLVRETGELFF. DNA for the CDR3: TGTGCCAGCAGCTTAGTCAGGGAAACCGGGGAGCTGTTTTTT.